The clone carrying this T cell receptor beta chain has more than one count but fewer than ten. The data originate from a study of cytomegalovirus exposure and HLA in healthy donors. Researchers ran the PCR with 60 Vbeta and 13 Jbeta primers. Sequenced by immunoSEQ multiplex PCR; TCRdb stores in-frame clones only, minus some. The sample records 130,000 or so clones, about 70% being singletons. The clonotype comes from a woman in her thirties or forties in good health and CMV-seronegative. The sequencing sample was made of PBMCs.

The CDR3 region has the DNA TGCGCCAGCAGCCAGCGACAGTCAGATACGCAGTATTTT. It is translated as CASSQRQSDTQYF. The chain recombines TRBV4-3 with TRBJ2-3; TRBD1 might be the D (5 bases). Per the germline V gene, CDR1 is LGHNA and CDR2 is YSLEER. This CDR3 contains 13 residues. V lost 3 bases and J 4 bases, leaving 8 bases between the germline ends.